Below, one T cell receptor beta chain is given with its context. Its antigen is as yet unknown. The record originates from a study of OX40 agonist ivuxolimab in advanced cancers. The CDR3 contains 17 residues. The germline V and J ends were trimmed by 0 bases and 0 bases, with 10 bases remaining between them. Germline lookup yields CDR1 SGHRS and CDR2 YFSETQ. TCRdb's table, derived via immunoSEQ multiplex PCR, lists solely in-frame clones and lacks some. The top ten hold roughly 0.66% of the sample, which has fewer than 60,000 clones, 75% to 90% seen once. Study observations and caveats: With doses of 0.1-3.0 mg/kg, partial responders showed among the lowest clonal expansion.

Specimen: CD4+ or CD8+ T cells sorted from blood, collected in a trial of the OX40 agonist ivuxolimab. The genes are TRBV5-1 and TRBJ1-6; D is unresolved. The source is an adult with an advanced solid tumor such as melanoma, head and neck, liver or kidney cancer. DNA of the CDR3: TGCGCCAGCAGCTTGGTGGACCGGAGCTCCTATAATTCACCCCTCCACTTT. It codes for CASSLVDRSSYNSPLHF.